This TCR beta chain was identified in a study of blood T cell repertoires in COVID-19 (dated by TCRdb to 2020 to 2021). Concerning the study at large: Collaborator samples came from the United States, Italy and Spain and covered acute and convalescent phases of COVID-19. A de-identified subject ID, COVID-19 status, age in years and sex were almost always included in the sample metadata. Where available, HLA class I and class II types were obtained from metadata supplied by the sample provider rather than from assay-based typing. The samples were drawn from two sources: the first 160 participants of the ongoing ImmuneRACE study, and about 1,300 subjects contributed by 6 global collaborators. The prospective study material was composed of cDNA or gDNA derived from T cells, B-cell-depleted T cells, or PBMCs. A freely available public database, intended as a resource for researchers studying the immune response to SARS-CoV-2, is where the repertoires were released. The dataset comprised deeply sampled blood TCRbeta repertoires from subjects exposed to, actively infected with, or recovered from COVID-19.

Concerning this clone itself: Its target antigen remains unknown. It has no much larger one-base neighbor in the sample; base qualities were not kept.

From cysteine to phenylalanine, the CDR3 is 13 amino acids long. Kept here is only the CDR3 DNA, which spans 39 bases and is read in frame from base 1. CDR1 SNHLY and CDR2 FYNNEI are derived from the germline V gene. Collaborating institutions collected whole blood in K2EDTA tubes following their own protocols. For TCRbeta analysis, collaborators shipped samples as frozen whole blood, isolated PBMCs, or DNA extracted from either of those sample types. TCRbeta CDR3 regions were amplified from genomic DNA by means of the immunoSEQ Assay, a bias-controlled multiplex PCR. Under the source paper's analysis protocol: The number of nucleated cells in each sample was estimated from the amplification of reference gene primers within the assay. To quantify the absolute abundance of each unique TCRbeta CDR3 rearrangement, sequence reads were collapsed and filtered. For each sample, productive Simpson clonality was calculated by taking the square root of Simpson's diversity index across productive rearrangements. In TCRdb, the immuneACCESS table is reduced to in-frame sequences with V and J assigned. These tables do not hold every clone; where another copy was compared, an unresolved V gene accounts for under half, and the others remain unexplained. Clone size and V and J calls were adopted from that table, with D and trimming inferred from the DNA. Here the sample has around 340,000 clones; 83% occur a single time. The ten top clones hold roughly 3% of the sample.

Here is what the overall study found, with its caveats: Clinical and demographic metadata were provided uncurated, with the amount varying by source and participant.

The sequenced sample was peripheral blood. The V gene is TRBV2 and the J gene is TRBJ2-1; TRBD1 is a possible D gene, resting on 6 matching bases. This sequence was found in a man in his thirties or forties with active or convalescent COVID-19. For the CDR3, the sequence is CARGSDSYNEQFF. The sequenced DNA is TGTGCACGGGGTTCGGACAGCTACAATGAGCAGTTCTTC.